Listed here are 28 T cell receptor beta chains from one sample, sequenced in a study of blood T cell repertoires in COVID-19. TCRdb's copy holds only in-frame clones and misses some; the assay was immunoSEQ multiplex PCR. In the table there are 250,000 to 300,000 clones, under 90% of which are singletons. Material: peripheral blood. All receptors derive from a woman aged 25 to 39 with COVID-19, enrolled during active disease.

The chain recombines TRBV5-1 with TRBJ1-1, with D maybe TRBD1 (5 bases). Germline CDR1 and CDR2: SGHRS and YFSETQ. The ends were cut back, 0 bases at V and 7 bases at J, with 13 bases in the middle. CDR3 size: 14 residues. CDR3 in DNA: TGCGCCAGCAGCTTGGGGGGGACTCAATTTGAAGCTTTCTTT. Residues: CASSLGGTQFEAFF. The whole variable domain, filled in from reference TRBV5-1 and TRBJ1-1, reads KAGVTQTPRYLIKTRGQQVTLSCSPISGHRSVSWYQQTPGQGLQFLFEYFSETQRNKGNFPGRFSGRQFSNSRSEMNVSTLELGDSALYLCASSLGGTQFEAFFGQGTRLTVV.

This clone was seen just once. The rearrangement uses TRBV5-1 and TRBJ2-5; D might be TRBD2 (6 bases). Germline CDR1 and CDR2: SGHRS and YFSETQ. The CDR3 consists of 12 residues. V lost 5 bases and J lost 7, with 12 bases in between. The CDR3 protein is CASSPPEGTQYF. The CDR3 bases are TGCGCCAGCAGTCCGCCGGAGGGGACCCAGTACTTC.

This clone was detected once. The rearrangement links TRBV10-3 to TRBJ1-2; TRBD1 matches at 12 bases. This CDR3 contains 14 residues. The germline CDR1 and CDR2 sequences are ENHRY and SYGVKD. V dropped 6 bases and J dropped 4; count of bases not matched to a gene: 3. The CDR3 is CAIRGQGAVYGYTF. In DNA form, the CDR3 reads TGTGCCATCAGGGGACAGGGGGCTGTCTATGGCTACACCTTC.

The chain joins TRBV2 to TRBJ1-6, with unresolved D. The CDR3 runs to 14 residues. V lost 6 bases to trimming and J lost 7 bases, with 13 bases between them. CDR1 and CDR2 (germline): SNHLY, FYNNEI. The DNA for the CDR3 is TGTGCCAGCAGAGGGAGCAGGCCAAATTCACCCCTCCACTTT. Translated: CASRGSRPNSPLHF.

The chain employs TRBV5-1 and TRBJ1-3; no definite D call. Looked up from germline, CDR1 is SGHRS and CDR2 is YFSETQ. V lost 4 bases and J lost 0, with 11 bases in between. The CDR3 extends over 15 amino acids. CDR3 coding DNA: TGCGCCAGCAGCGCGGGCCACCCCTCTGGAAACACCATATATTTT. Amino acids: CASSAGHPSGNTIYF.

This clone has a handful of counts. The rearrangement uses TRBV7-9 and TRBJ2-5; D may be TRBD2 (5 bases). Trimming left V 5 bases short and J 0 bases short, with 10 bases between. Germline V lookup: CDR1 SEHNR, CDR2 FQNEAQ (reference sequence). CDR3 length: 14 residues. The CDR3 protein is CASSRLRNQETQYF. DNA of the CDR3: TGTGCCAGCAGCCGACTACGTAACCAAGAGACCCAGTACTTC.

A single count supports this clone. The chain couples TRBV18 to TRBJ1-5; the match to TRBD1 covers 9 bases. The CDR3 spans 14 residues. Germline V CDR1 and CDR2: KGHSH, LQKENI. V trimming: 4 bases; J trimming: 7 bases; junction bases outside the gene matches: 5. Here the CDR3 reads CASSLTGGGQPQHF. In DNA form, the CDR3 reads TGTGCCAGCTCACTCACAGGGGGCGGCCAGCCCCAGCATTTT.

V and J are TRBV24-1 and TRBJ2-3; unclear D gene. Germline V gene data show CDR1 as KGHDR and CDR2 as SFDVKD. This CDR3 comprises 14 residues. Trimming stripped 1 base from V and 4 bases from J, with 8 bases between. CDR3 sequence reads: CATSDFGPPDTQYF. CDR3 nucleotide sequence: TGTGCCACCAGTGATTTCGGTCCGCCAGATACGCAGTATTTT.

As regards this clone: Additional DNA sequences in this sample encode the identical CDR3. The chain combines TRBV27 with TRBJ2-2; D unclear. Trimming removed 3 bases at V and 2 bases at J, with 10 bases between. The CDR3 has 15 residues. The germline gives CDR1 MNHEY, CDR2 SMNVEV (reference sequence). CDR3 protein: CASSFGQANTGELFF. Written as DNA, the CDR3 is TGTGCCAGCAGTTTTGGTCAGGCAAACACCGGGGAGCTGTTTTTT.

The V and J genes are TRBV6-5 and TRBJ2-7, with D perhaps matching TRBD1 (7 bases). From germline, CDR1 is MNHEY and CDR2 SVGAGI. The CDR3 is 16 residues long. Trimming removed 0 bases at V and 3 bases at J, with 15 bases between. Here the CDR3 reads CASSYSFQGGFYEQYF. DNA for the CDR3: TGTGCCAGCAGTTACTCTTTCCAGGGGGGATTCTACGAGCAGTACTTC.

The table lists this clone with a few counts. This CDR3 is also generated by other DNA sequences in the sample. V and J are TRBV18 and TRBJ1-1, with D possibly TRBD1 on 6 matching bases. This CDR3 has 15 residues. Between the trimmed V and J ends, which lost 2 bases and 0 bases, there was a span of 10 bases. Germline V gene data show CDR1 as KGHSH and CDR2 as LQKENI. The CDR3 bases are TGTGCCAGCTCACCATTACAGGGACTGAACACTGAAGCTTTCTTT. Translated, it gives CASSPLQGLNTEAFF.

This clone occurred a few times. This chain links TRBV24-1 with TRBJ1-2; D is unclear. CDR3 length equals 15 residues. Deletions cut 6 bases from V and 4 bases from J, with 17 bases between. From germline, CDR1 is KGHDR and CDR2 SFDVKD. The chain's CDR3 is CATSSPEALPYGYTF. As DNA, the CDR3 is TGTGCCACCAGTTCCCCGGAGGCCCTCCCCTATGGCTACACCTTC.

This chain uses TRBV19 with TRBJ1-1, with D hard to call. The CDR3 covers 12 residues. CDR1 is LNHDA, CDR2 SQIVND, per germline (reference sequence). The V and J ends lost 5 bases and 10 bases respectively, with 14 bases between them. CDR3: CASSLFASGAFF. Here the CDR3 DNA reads TGTGCCAGTAGTTTGTTTGCTTCGGGAGCTTTCTTT.

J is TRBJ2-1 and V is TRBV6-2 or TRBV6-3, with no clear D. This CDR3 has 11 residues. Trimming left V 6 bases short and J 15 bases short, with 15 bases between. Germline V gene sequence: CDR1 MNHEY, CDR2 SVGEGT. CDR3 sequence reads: CASSPLTWMFF. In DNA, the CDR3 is TGTGCCAGCAGCCCCCTGACTTGGATGTTCTTC.

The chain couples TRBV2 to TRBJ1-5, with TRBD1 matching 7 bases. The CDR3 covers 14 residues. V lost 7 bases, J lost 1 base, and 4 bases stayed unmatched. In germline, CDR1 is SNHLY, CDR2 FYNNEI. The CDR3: CASTGQSSNQPQHF. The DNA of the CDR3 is TGTGCCAGCACGGGACAGTCCAGCAATCAGCCCCAGCATTTT.

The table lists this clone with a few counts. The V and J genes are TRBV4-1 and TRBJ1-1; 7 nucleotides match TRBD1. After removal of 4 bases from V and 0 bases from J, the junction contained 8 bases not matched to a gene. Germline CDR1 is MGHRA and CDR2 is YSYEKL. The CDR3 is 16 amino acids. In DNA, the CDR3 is TGCGCCAGCAGCCCAAATTTAGGGACAGTGAACACTGAAGCTTTCTTT. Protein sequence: CASSPNLGTVNTEAFF.

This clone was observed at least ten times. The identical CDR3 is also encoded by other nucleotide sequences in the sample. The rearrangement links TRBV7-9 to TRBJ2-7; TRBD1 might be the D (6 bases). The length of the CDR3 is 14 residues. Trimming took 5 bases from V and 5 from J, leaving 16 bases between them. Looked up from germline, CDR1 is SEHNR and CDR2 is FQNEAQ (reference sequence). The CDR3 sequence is CASSVYGPGDEQYF. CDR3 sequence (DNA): TGTGCCAGCAGCGTCTATGGACCAGGGGACGAGCAGTACTTC. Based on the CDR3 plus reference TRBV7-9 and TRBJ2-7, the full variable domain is DTGVSQNPRHKITKRGQNVTFRCDPISEHNRLYWYRQTLGQGPEFLTYFQNEAQLEKSRLLSDRFSAERPKGSFSTLEIQRTEQGDSAMYLCASSVYGPGDEQYFGPGTRLTVT.

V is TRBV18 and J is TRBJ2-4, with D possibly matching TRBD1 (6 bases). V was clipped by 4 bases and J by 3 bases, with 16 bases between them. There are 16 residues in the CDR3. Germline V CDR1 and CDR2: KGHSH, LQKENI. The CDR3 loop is CASSLRQASGKNIQYF. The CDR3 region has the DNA TGTGCCAGCTCACTTAGACAGGCCTCGGGCAAAAACATTCAGTACTTC.

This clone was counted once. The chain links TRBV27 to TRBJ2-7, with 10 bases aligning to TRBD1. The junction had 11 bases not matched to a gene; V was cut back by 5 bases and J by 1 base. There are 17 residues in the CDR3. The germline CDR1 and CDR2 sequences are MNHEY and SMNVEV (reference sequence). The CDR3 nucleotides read TGTGCCAGCAGTCTAATATGGGACAGGGGTACGTCCTACGAGCAGTACTTC. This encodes CASSLIWDRGTSYEQYF.

This CDR3 reads CASSLGSYYGYTF. In DNA form, the CDR3 reads TGTGCCAGCAGCCTCGGGAGTTACTATGGCTACACCTTC. This rearrangement joins TRBV7-8 to TRBJ1-2, with unresolved D. The CDR3 sequence is 13 residues long. The V gene's germline CDR1 is SGHVS and CDR2 FQNEAQ. With 5 bases removed from V and 3 bases from J, the gap between germline ends came to 10 bases.

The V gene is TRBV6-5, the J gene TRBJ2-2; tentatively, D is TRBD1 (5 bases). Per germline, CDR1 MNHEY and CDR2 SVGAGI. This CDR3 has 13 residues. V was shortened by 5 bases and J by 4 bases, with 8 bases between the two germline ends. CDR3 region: CASSRQPTGELFF. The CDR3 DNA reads TGTGCCAGCAGTCGACAGCCCACCGGGGAGCTGTTTTTT.

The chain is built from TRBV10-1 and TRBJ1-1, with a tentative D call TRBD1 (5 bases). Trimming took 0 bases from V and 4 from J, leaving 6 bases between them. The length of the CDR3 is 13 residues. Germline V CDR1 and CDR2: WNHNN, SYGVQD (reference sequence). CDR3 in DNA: TGCGCCAGCAGTGAGTCGGGGGGCACTGAAGCTTTCTTT. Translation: CASSESGGTEAFF.

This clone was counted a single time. This chain's CDR3 is CAPGKGLSGNTIYF. CDR3 nucleotides: TGTGCCCCTGGCAAGGGGCTATCTGGAAACACCATATATTTT. This chain links TRBV24-1 with TRBJ1-3; D may be TRBD1 (5 bases). Deletions cut 12 bases from V and 1 base from J, with 15 bases between. Germline CDR1 KGHDR, CDR2 SFDVKD. The CDR3 spans 14 residues.

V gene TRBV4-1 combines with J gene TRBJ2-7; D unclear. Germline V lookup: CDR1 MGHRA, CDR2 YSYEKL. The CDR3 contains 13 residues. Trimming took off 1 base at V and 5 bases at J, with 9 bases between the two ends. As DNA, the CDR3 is TGCGCCAGCAGCCAAGGGGCTGATGACGAGCAGTACTTC. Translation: CASSQGADDEQYF.

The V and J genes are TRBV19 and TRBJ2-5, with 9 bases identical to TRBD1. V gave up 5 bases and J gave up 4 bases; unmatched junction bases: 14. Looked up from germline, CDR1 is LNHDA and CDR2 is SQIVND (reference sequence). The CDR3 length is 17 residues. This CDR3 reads CASSLRDRVIGGETQYF. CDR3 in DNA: TGTGCCAGTAGTCTCCGGGACAGGGTAATCGGTGGAGAGACCCAGTACTTC.

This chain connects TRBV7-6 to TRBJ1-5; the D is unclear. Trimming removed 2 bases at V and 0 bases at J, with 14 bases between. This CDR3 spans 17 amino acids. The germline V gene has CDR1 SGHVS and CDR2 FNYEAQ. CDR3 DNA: TGTGCCAGCAGCTTACTACGGTCCGAGGATAGCAATCAGCCCCAGCATTTT. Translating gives CASSLLRSEDSNQPQHF.

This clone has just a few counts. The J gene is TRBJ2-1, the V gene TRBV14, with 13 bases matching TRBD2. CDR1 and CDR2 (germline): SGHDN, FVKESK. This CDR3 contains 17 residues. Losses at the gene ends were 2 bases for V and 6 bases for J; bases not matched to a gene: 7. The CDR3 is CASSQRKLAGGLNEQFF. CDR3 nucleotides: TGTGCCAGCAGCCAACGGAAACTAGCGGGGGGGCTCAATGAGCAGTTCTTC.

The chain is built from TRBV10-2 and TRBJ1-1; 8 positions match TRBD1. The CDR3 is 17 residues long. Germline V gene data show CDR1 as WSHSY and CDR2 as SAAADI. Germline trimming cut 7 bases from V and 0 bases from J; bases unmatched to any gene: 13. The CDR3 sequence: CASTGGGPPSMNTEAFF. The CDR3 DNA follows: TGCGCCAGCACAGGGGGCGGCCCCCCCTCCATGAACACTGAAGCTTTCTTT.